The 19 T cell receptor beta chains listed next were all sequenced from one sample in a study of cytomegalovirus exposure and HLA in healthy donors. 13 Jbeta primers and 60 Vbeta primers were used for the PCR. Sequenced by immunoSEQ multiplex PCR; TCRdb stores in-frame clones only, minus some. The sample includes more than 85,000 clones, roughly 84% seen only once; the top ten take more than 1%. Specimen: PBMCs. The receptors here all came from a woman aged 18-35 years in good health and CMV-seronegative.

The gene calls are TRBV4-1 and TRBJ2-3; 8 positions match TRBD1. The germline gives CDR1 MGHRA, CDR2 YSYEKL. CDR3 length equals 16 residues. V was clipped by 1 base and J by 8 bases; unmatched bases: 11. The CDR3 DNA reads as TGCGCCAGCAGCCAAGGGGCAGGGGGCCCAACCGGTACGCAGTATTTT. This encodes CASSQGAGGPTGTQYF.

This chain links TRBV10-3 with TRBJ2-1; 9 bases line up with TRBD2. The CDR3 length is 14 residues. The germline V gene encodes CDR1 ENHRY and CDR2 SYGVKD. Trimming at V came to 11 bases and at J to 3 bases, leaving 8 bases not matched to a gene. The CDR3: CAASTSGRYNEQFF. CDR3 coding DNA: TGTGCCGCGTCTACTAGCGGGCGCTACAATGAGCAGTTCTTC.

The CDR3 region is CAWSSPRDRQFF. The CDR3 coding sequence is TGTGCCTGGAGTTCCCCGCGGGACAGGCAGTTCTTC. The chain recombines TRBV30 with TRBJ2-1, with D perhaps TRBD1 (7 bases). The V end was cut by 2 bases, the J end by 12 bases, with 14 bases between. Looked up from germline, CDR1 is GTSNPN and CDR2 is SVGIG (reference sequence). This CDR3 contains 12 residues.

This clone was counted once. This rearrangement joins TRBV18 to TRBJ1-5, with TRBD1 identical over 8 bases. This CDR3 comprises 15 residues. J lost 7 bases, V lost 3 bases, and 8 bases had no gene match. Germline values: CDR1 KGHSH, CDR2 LQKENI. CDR3: CASSPTGQGWQPQHF. The CDR3 region has the DNA TGTGCCAGCTCACCGACTGGACAGGGCTGGCAGCCCCAGCATTTT.

V is TRBV5-1 and J is TRBJ2-2; possibly TRBD1 for D (5 bases). The CDR3 sequence is 15 residues long. V lost 0 bases, J lost 2 bases, and 8 bases lay in between. Looked up from germline, CDR1 is SGHRS and CDR2 is YFSETQ. Here the CDR3 DNA reads TGCGCCAGCAGCTTGGTCCAGGGAAACACCGGGGAGCTGTTTTTT. Amino acids: CASSLVQGNTGELFF.

This chain uses TRBV6-1 with TRBJ2-2; tentative D call: TRBD1 (5 bases). There are 14 residues in the CDR3. CDR1 is MNHNS and CDR2 is SASEGT in the germline V gene. Trimming took off 10 bases at V and 3 bases at J, with 15 bases between the two ends. The DNA of the CDR3 is TGTGCCACTAAAAGGGGCGAGGACACCGGGGAGCTGTTTTTT. Protein: CATKRGEDTGELFF.

This chain connects TRBV15 to TRBJ2-7; D might be TRBD2 (6 bases). There are 18 residues in the CDR3. Trimming took 0 bases from V and 3 from J, leaving 21 bases between them. Germline V gene lookup returns CDR1 LNHNV and CDR2 YYDKDF (reference sequence). CDR3: CATSRDRGRGERGYEQYF. CDR3 coding DNA: TGTGCCACCAGCAGAGATCGGGGTCGCGGGGAGCGAGGCTACGAGCAGTACTTC.

The chain couples TRBV11-2 to TRBJ2-3; TRBD2 matches 12 bases. Germline V gene data show CDR1 as SGHAT and CDR2 as FQNNGV. This CDR3 comprises 16 residues. With 5 bases clipped from V and 1 base from J, the junction kept 4 bases outside the gene matches. CDR3: CASSPRLAGGTDTQYF. In nucleotides, the CDR3 is TGTGCCAGCAGCCCAAGACTAGCGGGGGGCACAGATACGCAGTATTTT.

The chain couples TRBV7-2 to TRBJ1-2; D remains ambiguous. Germline lookup yields CDR1 SGHTA and CDR2 FQGNSA. The CDR3 is 13 residues long. V was clipped by 5 bases and J by 8 bases, with 15 bases between them. CDR3 protein: CASSPGISGGYTF. As DNA, the CDR3 is TGTGCCAGCAGCCCGGGGATATCTGGAGGCTACACCTTC.

This chain links TRBV9 with TRBJ1-2, with TRBD1 as a possible D gene (5 bases). The V gene's germline CDR1 is SGDLS and CDR2 YYNGEE. The CDR3 spans 15 residues. V gave up 0 bases and J gave up 7 bases, with 16 bases separating them. CDR3 region: CASSVGVLGGSGYTF. CDR3 nucleotides: TGTGCCAGCAGCGTAGGAGTTTTGGGGGGTAGTGGCTACACCTTC.

Note on this clone: At one boundary the junction diverges from the germline segment, which might be a read error. J is TRBJ2-3 and V is TRBV7-7; 10 bases agree with TRBD2. The CDR3 covers 14 residues. Per the germline V gene, CDR1 is SSHAT and CDR2 is FNYEAQ (reference sequence). The CDR3 here is CASSGGGGADTQYF. As DNA, the CDR3 is TGTGCTAGCAGCGGGGGGGGCGGGGCAGATACGCAGTATTTT.

J is TRBJ2-1 and V is TRBV10-2; TRBD2 matches at 11 bases. V gave up 6 bases and J gave up 5 bases; unmatched junction bases: 0. Per germline, CDR1 WSHSY and CDR2 SAAADI. The CDR3 covers 13 residues. CDR3 coding DNA: TGCGCCAGCAGACTAGCGGGGGACAATGAGCAGTTCTTC. Protein product: CASRLAGDNEQFF.

The rearrangement links TRBV7-9 to TRBJ2-2; the match to TRBD2 covers 7 bases. The J segment lost 4 bases and the V segment lost 11 bases, leaving 10 bases of the junction unmatched. The germline V gene encodes CDR1 SEHNR and CDR2 FQNEAQ (reference sequence). The CDR3 totals 14 residues. CDR3 protein: CAGDLRGSTGELFF. The CDR3 DNA sequence: TGTGCCGGAGACTTGCGGGGGTCCACCGGGGAGCTGTTTTTT.

This sequence joins TRBV28 and TRBJ2-1; TRBD2 might be the D (5 bases). The V gene's germline CDR1 is MDHEN and CDR2 SYDVKM. This CDR3 spans 12 amino acids. The V end lost 6 bases, the J end lost 5 bases, and 8 bases lay between the germline ends. The CDR3 DNA reads as TGTGCCAGCAGCCCGAGGGACAATGAGCAGTTCTTC. This codes for CASSPRDNEQFF. Combining the CDR3 with reference TRBV28 and TRBJ2-1 gives the whole variable domain DVKVTQSSRYLVKRTGEKVFLECVQDMDHENMFWYRQDPGLGLRLIYFSYDVKMKEKGDIPEGYSVSREKKERFSLILESASTNQTSMYLCASSPRDNEQFFGPGTRLTVL.

This chain links TRBV5-6 with TRBJ2-7, with TRBD1 matching over 9 bases. The length of the CDR3 is 14 residues. V trimming: 3 bases; J trimming: 3 bases; junction bases outside the gene matches: 4. The germline CDR1 and CDR2 sequences are SGHDT and YYEEEE. The CDR3 region is CASSYPGQGYEQYF. DNA for the CDR3: TGTGCCAGCAGCTACCCGGGACAGGGCTACGAGCAGTACTTC.

J is TRBJ1-5 and V is TRBV27; D gene ambiguous. Trimming took off 3 bases at V and 6 bases at J, with 9 bases between the two ends. Germline values: CDR1 MNHEY, CDR2 SMNVEV (reference sequence). This CDR3 comprises 13 residues. CDR3 amino acids: CASSLDGVQPQHF. Here the CDR3 DNA reads TGTGCCAGCAGTTTGGACGGGGTTCAGCCCCAGCATTTT.

This clone was found once. The chain has TRBV30 and TRBJ2-3; D possibly corresponds to TRBD1 (5 bases). The ends were cut back, 4 bases at V and 0 bases at J, with 14 bases in the middle. This CDR3 comprises 15 residues. CDR1 and CDR2 from the germline V gene are GTSNPN and SVGIG (reference sequence). The chain's CDR3 is CAWKQGETSTDTQYF. CDR3 nucleotides: TGTGCCTGGAAACAAGGGGAAACTAGCACAGATACGCAGTATTTT.

The chain employs TRBV27 and TRBJ2-7; 11 bases agree with TRBD2. V lost 6 bases to trimming and J lost 2 bases; unmatched junction nucleotides: 6. The CDR3 contains 15 residues. Germline V gene lookup returns CDR1 MNHEY and CDR2 SMNVEV (reference sequence). The CDR3 protein is CASRPLAGETYEQYF. In nucleotides, the CDR3 is TGTGCCAGCAGACCACTAGCGGGAGAGACCTACGAGCAGTACTTC.

J is TRBJ1-4 and V is TRBV5-1; the D gene is possibly TRBD1 (6 bases). The CDR3 spans 15 residues. Germline loops: CDR1 SGHRS, CDR2 YFSETQ. Trimming removed 3 bases at V and 4 bases at J, with 13 bases between. CDR3 DNA: TGCGCCAGCAGCTGGGGGCCAGAAAATAATGAAAAACTGTTTTTT. Translation: CASSWGPENNEKLFF.